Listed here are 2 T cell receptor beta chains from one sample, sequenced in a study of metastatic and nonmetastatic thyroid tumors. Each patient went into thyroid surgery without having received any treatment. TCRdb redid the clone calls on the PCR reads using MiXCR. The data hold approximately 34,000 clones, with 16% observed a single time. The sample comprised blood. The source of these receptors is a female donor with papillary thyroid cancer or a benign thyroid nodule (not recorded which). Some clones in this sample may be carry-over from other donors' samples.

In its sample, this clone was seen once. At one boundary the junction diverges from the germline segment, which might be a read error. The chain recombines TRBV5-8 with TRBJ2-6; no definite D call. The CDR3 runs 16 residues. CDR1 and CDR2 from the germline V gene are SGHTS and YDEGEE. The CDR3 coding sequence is TGTTCCAGCAGCTTAGCCCAGCCCGCTTGGGCCAACGTCCTGACTTTC. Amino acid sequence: CSSSLAQPAWANVLTF.

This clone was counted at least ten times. The CDR3 coding sequence is TGTGCCAGCAGTGTAGGGGGCGGTGGGGCCAACGTCCTGACTTTC. Its translation: CASSVGGGGANVLTF. V gene TRBV6-1 combines with J gene TRBJ2-6, with 7 bases identical to TRBD1. CDR3 size: 15 residues. The junction had 3 bases not matched to a gene; V was cut back by 4 bases and J by 3 bases. Germline lookup yields CDR1 MNHNS and CDR2 SASEGT.